This TCR beta chain derives from a study of CD8 T cells in ankylosing spondylitis. The CDR3 length is 15 residues. Germline V gene sequence: CDR1 DFQATT, CDR2 SNEGSKA (reference sequence). The J segment lost 4 bases and the V segment lost 6 bases, leaving 9 bases of the junction unmatched. TCRdb independently ran MiXCR on the 5' RACE reads; one entry per CDR3 protein. The repertoire consists of about 160,000 distinct CDR3 sequences, with 9.5% to 10% occurring once and the leading ten covering over 13%. This sequence was found in a female donor with ankylosing spondylitis or in good health (not recorded which). V and J are TRBV20-1 and TRBJ2-7, with 13 bases fitting TRBD2. The sample comprised blood, either unsorted or a sorted T cell fraction (not recorded which). The CDR3 DNA sequence: TGCAGTGCCACCACTAGCGGGAGGGCCTTTTACGAGCAGTACTTC. Residues: CSATTSGRAFYEQYF.